The next 20 T cell receptor beta chains were all read from a single sample in a study of blood T cell repertoires in COVID-19. Measured with immunoSEQ multiplex PCR; TCRdb has only the in-frame clones, and not every one. The table has over 65,000 clones, approximately 78% seen once. Specimen: peripheral blood. Source of these receptors: a man aged 55-75 years with COVID-19, enrolled during active disease.

V and J are TRBV6-2 or TRBV6-3 and TRBJ2-7; tentative D call: TRBD2 (7 bases). The CDR3 totals 15 residues. Germline assignment: CDR1 MNHEY and CDR2 SVGEGT. With 4 bases removed from V and 3 bases from J, the gap between germline ends came to 16 bases. CDR3 amino acids: CASSSARGGGYEQYF. CDR3 bases: TGTGCCAGCAGTTCCGCCAGGGGAGGGGGCTACGAGCAGTACTTC.

About this clone: A junction boundary mismatches the germline segment, possibly from a read error. CDR3 sequence: CASSRDSLNTGELFF. The CDR3 DNA follows: TGTGCTAGTAGTAGGGACAGTTTGAACACCGGGGAGCTGTTTTTT. This chain connects TRBV19 to TRBJ2-2, with 7 bases fitting TRBD1. This CDR3 is 15 amino acids long. Per the germline V gene, CDR1 is LNHDA and CDR2 is SQIVND (reference sequence). Full variable domain (outside the CDR3, taken from reference TRBV19 and TRBJ2-2): DGGITQSPKYLFRKEGQNVTLSCEQNLNHDAMYWYRQDPGQGLRLIYYSQIVNDFQKGDIAEGYSVSREKKESFPLTVTSAQKNPTAFYLCASSRDSLNTGELFFGEGSRLTVL.

This clone has only a few counts. The chain is built from TRBV11-2 and TRBJ1-1; D possibly corresponds to TRBD1 (6 bases). Germline values: CDR1 SGHAT, CDR2 FQNNGV. The germline V and J ends were trimmed by 1 base and 7 bases, with 13 bases remaining between them. The CDR3 has 14 residues. The CDR3 bases are TGTGCCAGCAGCTTAGGGGTTGGACAGTTTGAAGCTTTCTTT. Translated: CASSLGVGQFEAFF.

The chain is built from TRBV10-3 and TRBJ1-4; D unclear. V was cut by 8 bases and J by 0 bases, with 7 bases left in between. The CDR3 is made up of 13 amino acids. Germline CDR1 ENHRY, CDR2 SYGVKD. The CDR3 DNA is TGTGCCATCTCGGGTGCAACTAATGAAAAACTGTTTTTT. Translated: CAISGATNEKLFF.

This chain connects TRBV11-3 to TRBJ2-5, with a weak D call TRBD1 (5 bases). CDR3 length equals 16 residues. V was pared by 3 bases and J by 4 bases, with 18 bases between. CDR1 and CDR2 (germline): SGHNT, YENEEA. CDR3: CASSLGQKDGRETQYF. The CDR3 bases are TGTGCCAGCAGCTTGGGGCAGAAGGACGGACGAGAGACCCAGTACTTC.

The V call is TRBV10-3, the J call TRBJ2-2, with TRBD2 matching 14 bases. This CDR3 has 20 residues. Germline CDR1 is ENHRY and CDR2 is SYGVKD. Losses at the gene ends were 3 bases for V and 0 bases for J; bases not matched to a gene: 9. The CDR3 DNA reads TGTGCCATCAGTGATCCAGGGACTAGCGGGGGCCGCGCGAACACCGGGGAGCTGTTTTTT. Residues: CAISDPGTSGGRANTGELFF.

This clone turned up a few times. The J gene is TRBJ1-1, the V gene TRBV11-2, with D possibly being TRBD1 (5 bases). V lost 1 base to trimming and J lost 5 bases, with 8 bases between them. CDR3 length: 13 amino acids. Germline CDR1 SGHAT, CDR2 FQNNGV. The CDR3 loop reads CASSLAGPTEAFF. DNA of the CDR3: TGTGCCAGCAGCTTAGCAGGGCCTACTGAAGCTTTCTTT.

The chain employs TRBV6-1 and TRBJ2-2; 8 bases match TRBD1. The CDR3 extends over 19 amino acids. The ends lost 1 base at V and 4 bases at J; junction bases unmatched: 14. Germline loops: CDR1 MNHNS, CDR2 SASEGT. CDR3 sequence reads: CASSEDGHITGGSTGELFF. The CDR3 DNA is TGTGCCAGCAGTGAAGACGGGCACATCACAGGGGGATCCACCGGGGAGCTGTTTTTT.

Here the CDR3 reads CASRGEGPLYGYTF. The CDR3, as DNA: TGTGCCAGCAGGGGGGAGGGCCCGCTCTATGGCTACACCTTC. The chain carries TRBV14 and TRBJ1-2, with D perhaps TRBD1 (5 bases). This CDR3 has 14 residues. From germline, CDR1 is SGHDN and CDR2 FVKESK. Between the trimmed V and J ends, which lost 6 bases and 4 bases, there was a span of 15 bases.

Worth noting for this clone: The junction and the germline gene differ at one end; a read error may be behind it. This chain uses TRBV11-2 with TRBJ2-7; 9 bases match TRBD1. CDR1 and CDR2 (germline): SGHAT, FQNNGV. This CDR3 is 14 amino acids long. The CDR3 sequence is CVSSRRDRAYEQYF. The CDR3 nucleotides read TGTGTCAGCAGCCGAAGGGACAGGGCCTACGAGCAGTACTTC. The full variable domain, with the rest looked up from reference TRBV11-2 and TRBJ2-7, is EAGVAQSPRYKIIEKRQSVAFWCNPISGHATLYWYQQILGQGPKLLIQFQNNGVVDDSQLPKDRFSAERLKGVDSTLKIQPAKLEDSAVYLCVSSRRDRAYEQYFGPGTRLTVT.

This chain uses TRBV18 with TRBJ2-2; a weak D match, TRBD2 (5 bases). V gave up 3 bases and J gave up 5 bases, with 7 bases separating them. The length of the CDR3 is 13 residues. Germline CDR1 is KGHSH and CDR2 is LQKENI. The CDR3 region is CASSPGSTGELFF. CDR3 bases: TGTGCCAGCTCACCTGGGAGTACCGGGGAGCTGTTTTTT.

This chain joins TRBV27 and TRBJ2-1; TRBD1 matches 7 bases. Germline lookup yields CDR1 MNHEY and CDR2 SMNVEV (reference sequence). V shed 2 bases, J shed 0 bases, and the junction held 1 base outside the gene matches. This CDR3 is built from 15 residues. CDR3 in amino acids: CASSLRDSSYNEQFF. The CDR3 DNA reads as TGTGCCAGCAGTTTAAGGGACAGCTCCTACAATGAGCAGTTCTTC.

The chain employs TRBV7-2 and TRBJ2-5; 8 bases are a match to TRBD2. V lost 4 bases, J lost 6 bases, and 10 bases stayed unmatched. This CDR3 is 15 amino acids long. The germline V gene encodes CDR1 SGHTA and CDR2 FQGNSA. The CDR3 reads CASSSPSGSLKTQYF. The DNA of the CDR3 is TGTGCCAGCAGCTCCCCAAGCGGGAGTTTAAAGACCCAGTACTTC.

The table lists this clone with a few counts. The chain is built from TRBV7-3 and TRBJ2-3; TRBD2 agrees at 10 bases. The V segment lost 5 bases and the J segment 2 bases; nucleotides outside the gene matches: 4. From germline, CDR1 is SGHTA and CDR2 FQGTGA. The CDR3 runs 15 residues. The CDR3 sequence is CASSRAGGATDTQYF. For the CDR3, the DNA is TGTGCCAGCAGCCGAGCGGGAGGGGCCACAGATACGCAGTATTTT.

A few counts support this clone. J is TRBJ2-2 and V is TRBV6-6; possibly TRBD2 for D (6 bases). Germline V gene sequence: CDR1 MNHNY, CDR2 SVGAGI (reference sequence). The CDR3 is 15 amino acids. V gave up 1 base and J gave up 2 bases, with 8 bases separating them. The CDR3 nucleotides read TGTGCCAGCAGTTACTGGCGGGACAACACCGGGGAGCTGTTTTTT. It encodes CASSYWRDNTGELFF.

This clone was picked up a small number of times. The gene calls are TRBV19 and TRBJ2-7, with 9 bases fitting TRBD2. This CDR3 region has 15 residues. CDR1 and CDR2 (germline): LNHDA, SQIVND (reference sequence). J gave up 5 bases and V 1 base, and 6 bases lay outside the gene matches. CDR3 in DNA: TGTGCCAGTAGTATAGCGGCGGGAGGGTTACACGAGCAGTACTTC. As protein: CASSIAAGGLHEQYF.

The chain is built from TRBV5-1 and TRBJ1-1; the match to TRBD1 covers 9 bases. The CDR3 length is 15 residues. The germline V gene has CDR1 SGHRS and CDR2 YFSETQ. V was pared by 3 bases and J by 7 bases, with 10 bases of the junction left unmatched. The CDR3 DNA reads TGCGCCAGCAGCTCCTCGGGGACAGGGATAGGTGAAGCTTTCTTT. This gives the protein CASSSSGTGIGEAFF.

V gene TRBV19 combines with J gene TRBJ1-1, with TRBD1 matching 7 bases. V lost 2 bases, J lost 5 bases, and 20 bases stayed unmatched. Germline V CDR1 and CDR2: LNHDA, SQIVND (reference sequence). This CDR3 region has 19 residues. Written as DNA, the CDR3 is TGTGCCAGTAGTATACCCCCCCCGGGACAGAGGTGGTTAAGGACTGAAGCTTTCTTT. It yields the protein CASSIPPPGQRWLRTEAFF.

The DNA of the CDR3 is TGTGCCAGCTCAGAGGACAGATTTAACTATGGCTACACCTTC. This encodes CASSEDRFNYGYTF. The chain combines TRBV18 with TRBJ1-2, with D possibly TRBD1 on 6 matching bases. This CDR3 has 14 amino acids. Trimming took off 5 bases at V and 1 base at J, with 11 bases between the two ends. Germline values: CDR1 KGHSH, CDR2 LQKENI.

The chain is built from TRBV6-2 or TRBV6-3 and TRBJ1-5; 7 positions agree with TRBD1. The ends lost 2 bases at V and 5 bases at J; junction bases unmatched: 6. The germline V gene encodes CDR1 MNHEY and CDR2 SVGEGT. The CDR3 covers 15 residues. CDR3 DNA: TGTGCCAGCAGTTACCGGGCAGGGGGTCATCAGCCCCAGCATTTT. Translating it yields CASSYRAGGHQPQHF.